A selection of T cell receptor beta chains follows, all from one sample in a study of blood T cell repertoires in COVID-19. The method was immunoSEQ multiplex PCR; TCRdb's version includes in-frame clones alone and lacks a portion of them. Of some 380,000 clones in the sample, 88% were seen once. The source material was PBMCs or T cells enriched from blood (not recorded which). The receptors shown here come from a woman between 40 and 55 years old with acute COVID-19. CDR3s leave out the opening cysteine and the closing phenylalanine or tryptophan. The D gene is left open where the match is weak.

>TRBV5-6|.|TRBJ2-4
ASSPGGTSLIGGIQY
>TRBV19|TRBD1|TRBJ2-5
ASSRGQTLGETQY
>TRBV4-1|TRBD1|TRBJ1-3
ASSQKGTAGQHSGNTIY
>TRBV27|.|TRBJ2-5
ATSTSLLQTQY
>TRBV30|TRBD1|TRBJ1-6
AWSMSGGYGSPLH
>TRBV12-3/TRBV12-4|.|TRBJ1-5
ASRGSLNQPQH
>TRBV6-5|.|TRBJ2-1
ASLAGTNEQF
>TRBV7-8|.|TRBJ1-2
ASSLGTDNYGYT
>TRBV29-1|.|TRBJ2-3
SGQVQGNTQY
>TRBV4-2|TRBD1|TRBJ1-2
ASSQDTWTGAGYGYT
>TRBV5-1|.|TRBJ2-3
ASRLAGLADTQY
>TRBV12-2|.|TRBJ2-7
ARCIEGASYYEQY
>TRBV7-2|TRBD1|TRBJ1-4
ASSPGGRINEKLF
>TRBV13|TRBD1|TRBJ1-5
ASSFGTGGNSNQPQH
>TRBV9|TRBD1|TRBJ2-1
ASSLYQGQGAIASYNEQF
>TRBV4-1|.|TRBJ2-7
ASSQIDSHEQY
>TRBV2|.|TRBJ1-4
ASSEAGGWEKLF
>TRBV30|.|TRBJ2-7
AGGSWGEQY
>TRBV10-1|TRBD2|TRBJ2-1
ASSVGWTSGFNEQF
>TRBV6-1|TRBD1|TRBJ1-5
ASSGGWDRRYSNQPQH
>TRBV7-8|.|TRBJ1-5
ASSLILTGQPQH
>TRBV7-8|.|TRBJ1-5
ASSLERFTFQGGNQPQH
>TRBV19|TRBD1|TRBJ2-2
ASSRRQGSNTGELF
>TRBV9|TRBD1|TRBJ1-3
ASSPRQGFSGNTIY
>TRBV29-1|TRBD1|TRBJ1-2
SVDSQGDYGYT
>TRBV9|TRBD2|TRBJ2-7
ASSVISGGLDEQY
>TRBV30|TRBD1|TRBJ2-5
AWRDRGRETQY
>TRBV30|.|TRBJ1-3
AWSILGVSGNTIY
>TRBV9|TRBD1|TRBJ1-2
ASSVAGGEIYGYT
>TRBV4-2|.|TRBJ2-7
ASSQATTGTYEQY
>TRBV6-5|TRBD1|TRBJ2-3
ASRATGGTDTQY
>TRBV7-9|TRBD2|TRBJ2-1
ASSLVGSGGASDEQF
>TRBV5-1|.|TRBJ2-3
ASSLVADTDTQY
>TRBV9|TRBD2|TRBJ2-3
ASSVSYTPGGTQY
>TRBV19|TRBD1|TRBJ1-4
ASSLTRTGVNEKLF
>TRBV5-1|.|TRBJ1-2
ASSLEGGYYGYT
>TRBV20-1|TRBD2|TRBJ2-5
SASTSGKQETQY